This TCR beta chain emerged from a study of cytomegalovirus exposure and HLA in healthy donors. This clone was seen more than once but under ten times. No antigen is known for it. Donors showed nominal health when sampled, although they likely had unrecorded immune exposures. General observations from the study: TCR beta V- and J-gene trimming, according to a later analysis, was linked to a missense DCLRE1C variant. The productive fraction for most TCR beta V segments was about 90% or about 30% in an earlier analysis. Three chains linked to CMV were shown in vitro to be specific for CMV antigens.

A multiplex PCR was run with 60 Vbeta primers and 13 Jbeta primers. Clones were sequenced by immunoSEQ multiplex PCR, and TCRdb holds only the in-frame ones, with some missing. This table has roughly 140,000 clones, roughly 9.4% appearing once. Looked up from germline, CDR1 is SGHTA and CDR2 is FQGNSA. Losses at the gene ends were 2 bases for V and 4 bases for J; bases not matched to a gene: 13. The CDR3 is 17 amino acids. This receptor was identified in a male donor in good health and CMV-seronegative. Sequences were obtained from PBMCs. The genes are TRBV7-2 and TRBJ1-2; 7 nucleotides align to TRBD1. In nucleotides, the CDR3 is TGTGCCAGCAGCTTATTTCCTTTCGGGACAGAGGCCTATGGCTACACCTTC. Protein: CASSLFPFGTEAYGYTF.